This T cell receptor (beta chain) was sequenced in a study of shared clonotypes between healthy human individuals. Remarks on this clone: This CDR3 is also generated by other DNA sequences in the sample.

This table comes from immunoSEQ multiplex PCR, and its TCRdb copy is limited to in-frame clones, with some not included. Counted here are about 1.5 million clones, 95% to 99% occurring once; the ten biggest clones make up about 0.45%. V dropped 2 bases and J dropped 6 bases, with 6 bases sitting between them. Germline V gene data show CDR1 as SGDLS and CDR2 as YYNGEE. This CDR3 spans 12 amino acids. The sequence derives from a man aged 30-40 years in good health. This chain connects TRBV9 to TRBJ2-1; no firm D call. Sequencing input: naive CD4+ T cells sorted from blood. The subset: CD45RA+ positively selected. Here the CDR3 DNA reads TGTGCCAGCAGCGTCACGGGCAATGAGCAGTTCTTC. The encoded protein is CASSVTGNEQFF.